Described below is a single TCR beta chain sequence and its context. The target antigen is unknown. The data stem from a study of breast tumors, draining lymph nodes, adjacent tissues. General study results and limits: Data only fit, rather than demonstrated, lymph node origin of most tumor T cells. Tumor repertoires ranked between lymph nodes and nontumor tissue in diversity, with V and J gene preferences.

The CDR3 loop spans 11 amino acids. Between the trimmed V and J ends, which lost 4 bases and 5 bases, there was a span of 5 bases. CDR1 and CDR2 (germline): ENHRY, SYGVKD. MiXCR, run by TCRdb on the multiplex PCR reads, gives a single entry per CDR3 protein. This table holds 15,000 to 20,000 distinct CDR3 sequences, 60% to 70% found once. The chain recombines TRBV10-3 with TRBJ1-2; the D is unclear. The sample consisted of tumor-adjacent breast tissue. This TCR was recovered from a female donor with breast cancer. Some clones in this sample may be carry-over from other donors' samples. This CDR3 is CAISGGYGYTF. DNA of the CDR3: TGTGCCATCAGTGGAGGGTATGGCTACACCTTC.